The 20 T cell receptor beta chains below all came from one sample that was sequenced in a study of CXCR3-negative and CXCR3-positive naive CD8 T cells. The antigens for these receptors are not known. All TRB cDNA libraries came from 5' RACE performed with UMI labels. TCRdb processed the 5' RACE reads again and assigns one entry to each CDR3 protein, with no DNA. The table lists roughly 110,000 distinct CDR3 sequences, with just over 0.35% in the top ten. Notes on the study in general: More hydrophobic TRB CDR3s occurred in CXCR3-positive than in CXCR3-negative naive cells.

Sequencing used naive CXCR3+ CD8+ T cells from blood. Noted subset: CD45RO-CCR7+CD27+CD95- naive CD8+ T cells expressing CXCR3 (TNR3+). The receptors come from a human donor in good health. Some clones in this sample may be carry-over from other donors' samples.

V is TRBV5-6 and J is TRBJ2-7; TCRdb outputs TRBD2, but without DNA this stays unchecked. From germline, CDR1 is SGHDT and CDR2 YYEEEE. The CDR3 is 14 residues long. The CDR3 sequence is CASSNLLARYEQYF.

The rearrangement links TRBV19 to TRBJ2-1; TCRdb's assignment of TRBD2 cannot be checked, as there is no DNA. This CDR3 has 13 residues. Germline CDR1 reads LNHDA; CDR2 reads SQIVND (reference sequence). The CDR3 spells CASIRAGDGEQFF.

The V gene is TRBV7-6, the J gene TRBJ2-1; lacking DNA, the TRBD1 call made by TCRdb goes unchecked. Germline V gives CDR1 SGHVS, CDR2 FNYEAQ. This CDR3 comprises 14 residues. Here the CDR3 reads CASRGQGPGDEQFF.

This chain joins TRBV4-1 and TRBJ2-5. This CDR3 comprises 13 residues. Germline CDR1 MGHRA, CDR2 YSYEKL. CDR3 amino acids: CASSQVIAETQYF.

This chain links TRBV12-3 or TRBV12-4 with TRBJ1-4; checking the TCRdb D call of TRBD1 is not possible without DNA. The length of the CDR3 is 15 residues. The chain's CDR3 is CASTLGAHTNEKLFF.

This chain joins TRBV7-6 and TRBJ2-7; the TRBD1 assignment by TCRdb is unverifiable without DNA. There are 17 residues in the CDR3. Germline V gives CDR1 SGHVS, CDR2 FNYEAQ. CDR3: CASSLDETGRNWDEQYF.

This chain uses TRBV7-9 with TRBJ1-6. Germline V gives CDR1 SEHNR, CDR2 FQNEAQ (reference sequence). This CDR3 spans 15 amino acids. CDR3 sequence: CASSLPSSYNSPLHF.

V usage is TRBV29-1 and J usage is TRBJ1-2; the D gene TCRdb calls, TRBD1, cannot be checked with no DNA. This CDR3 has 13 amino acids. Germline loops: CDR1 SQVTM, CDR2 ANQGSEA. CDR3 loop: CSVPQGAGYGYTF.

The chain combines TRBV7-9 with TRBJ2-7; TCRdb returns TRBD1, unconfirmable since there is no DNA. This CDR3 region has 15 residues. Germline values: CDR1 SEHNR, CDR2 FQNEAQ (reference sequence). This CDR3 is CASSLDLGAEYEQYF.

The genes are TRBV15 and TRBJ2-5; TCRdb picks TRBD1, but there is no DNA to check that call. The CDR3 contains 18 residues. Germline V gene sequence: CDR1 LNHNV, CDR2 YYDKDF (reference sequence). The CDR3 loop reads CATSRGPALGVAIETQYF.

This chain links TRBV19 with TRBJ1-1; TCRdb's D call, TRBD1, is unchecked because there is no DNA. This CDR3 has 11 residues. Germline CDR1 reads LNHDA; CDR2 reads SQIVND (reference sequence). CDR3 protein: CASKSGTEAFF.

V is TRBV28 and J is TRBJ2-3; TCRdb proposes TRBD1, but this gene call is untestable without DNA. The CDR3 runs 16 residues. The germline V gene has CDR1 MDHEN and CDR2 SYDVKM. The CDR3 region is CASSLWTGTDTDTQYF. Supplemented by reference TRBV28 and TRBJ2-3, the full variable domain reads DVKVTQSSRYLVKRTGEKVFLECVQDMDHENMFWYRQDPGLGLRLIYFSYDVKMKEKGDIPEGYSVSREKKERFSLILESASTNQTSMYLCASSLWTGTDTDTQYFGPGTRLTVL.

The genes are TRBV29-1 and TRBJ2-1; TCRdb outputs TRBD1, but without DNA this stays unchecked. This CDR3 comprises 13 residues. Looked up from germline, CDR1 is SQVTM and CDR2 is ANQGSEA. The CDR3 sequence: CSVEDQSGNEQFF.

The V call is TRBV13, the J call TRBJ2-3; the D call from TCRdb, TRBD2, cannot be confirmed without DNA. The CDR3 sequence is 15 residues long. Germline V gene sequence: CDR1 PRHDT, CDR2 FYEKMQ (reference sequence). CDR3 sequence: CASSTGTPMVYTQYF.

The chain couples TRBV5-4 to TRBJ2-7; TCRdb's D call of TRBD1 is untestable without DNA. This CDR3 has 14 amino acids. CDR1 and CDR2 (germline): SGHNT, YYREEE (reference sequence). Here the CDR3 reads CASSFGQGTDEQYF. The variable domain in full, completed from reference TRBV5-4 and TRBJ2-7, reads ETGVTQSPTHLIKTRGQQVTLRCSSQSGHNTVSWYQQALGQGPQFIFQYYREEENGRGNFPPRFSGLQFPNYSSELNVNALELDDSALYLCASSFGQGTDEQYFGPGTRLTVT.

This chain uses TRBV4-1 with TRBJ2-6. The V gene's germline CDR1 is MGHRA and CDR2 YSYEKL. There are 15 residues in the CDR3. The CDR3 spells CASSQDGSGANVLTF.

CDR3 region: CASSPLHSTDTGELFF. The chain uses TRBV28 and TRBJ2-2; TCRdb picks TRBD1, but there is no DNA to check that call. This CDR3 region has 16 residues. Germline-derived CDR1 and CDR2 are MDHEN and SYDVKM.

The V and J genes are TRBV7-2 and TRBJ1-2; the D gene TCRdb calls, TRBD1, cannot be checked with no DNA. This CDR3 spans 16 amino acids. The germline V gene encodes CDR1 SGHTA and CDR2 FQGNSA. CDR3 sequence reads: CASSPGGTAPNYGYTF.

The chain carries TRBV29-1 and TRBJ2-5; TCRdb indicates TRBD2, and absent DNA this call remains unverified. Germline V gene lookup returns CDR1 SQVTM and CDR2 ANQGSEA. The CDR3 runs 12 residues. Here the CDR3 reads CSVDPSGETQYF.

The chain recombines TRBV9 with TRBJ2-2; the TCRdb D gene call, TRBD2, has no DNA to confirm it. CDR1 is SGDLS, CDR2 YYNGEE, per germline. The CDR3 sequence is 15 residues long. The CDR3 loop reads CASSPGLGGTGELFF.